These T cell receptor beta chains were read from a single sample in a study of blood T cells in healthy people across ages. TCRdb re-analysed the 5' RACE reads in MiXCR, keeping a single row per CDR3 protein. The sample lists around 280,000 distinct CDR3 sequences; roughly 26% were seen once. Sequences were obtained from blood. These receptors came from a woman in her seventies in good health. Each CDR3 is given with its conserved first and last residue. The order of the fields is D gene, clone size, V gene, J gene, CDR3 protein, CDR3 DNA. D genes are given only for firm matches. Clone size is not always given. Where it is, it says once, few, many or a class for expanded clones.

D gene: TRBD2; clone size: NA; V gene: TRBV27; J gene: TRBJ2-7; CDR3 protein: CASSGGLSGSISEQYF; CDR3 DNA: TGTGCCAGCAGTGGCGGACTTAGCGGGAGCATCTCCGAGCAGTACTTC
D gene: NA; clone size: many; V gene: TRBV28; J gene: TRBJ2-7; CDR3 protein: CATRPPLTYEQYF; CDR3 DNA: TGTGCCACCCGCCCCCCTTTAACCTACGAGCAGTACTTC
D gene: NA; clone size: few; V gene: TRBV14; J gene: TRBJ2-6; CDR3 protein: CASSQDQFLSGANVLTF; CDR3 DNA: TGTGCCAGCAGCCAAGACCAGTTCCTCTCTGGGGCCAACGTCCTGACTTTC
D gene: TRBD2; clone size: NA; V gene: TRBV14; J gene: TRBJ2-7; CDR3 protein: CASSPIAGAGYEQYF; CDR3 DNA: TGTGCCAGCAGCCCAATAGCGGGAGCCGGGTACGAGCAGTACTTC
D gene: TRBD2; clone size: few; V gene: TRBV5-1; J gene: TRBJ2-2; CDR3 protein: CASSLAGSGSSRELFF; CDR3 DNA: TGCGCCAGCAGCTTGGCGGGCAGCGGGAGTTCAAGGGAGCTGTTTTTT
D gene: NA; clone size: once; V gene: TRBV6-5; J gene: TRBJ2-7; CDR3 protein: CASSYSIGASYEQYF; CDR3 DNA: TGTGCCAGCAGTTACTCGATTGGGGCCTCCTACGAGCAGTACTTC
D gene: NA; clone size: NA; V gene: TRBV20-1; J gene: TRBJ2-3; CDR3 protein: CSARVFSGSGDTQYF; CDR3 DNA: TGCAGTGCTAGAGTATTTAGTGGAAGTGGAGATACGCAGTATTTT
D gene: NA; clone size: NA; V gene: TRBV20-1; J gene: TRBJ1-5; CDR3 protein: CSARDSGDPIQPQHF; CDR3 DNA: TGCAGTGCTAGAGATTCGGGGGACCCGATACAGCCCCAGCATTTT
D gene: TRBD2; clone size: few; V gene: TRBV6-2/TRBV6-3; J gene: TRBJ2-1; CDR3 protein: CASSYSTGTRGSNEQFF; CDR3 DNA: TGTGCCAGCAGTTACTCGACTGGGACTAGGGGTAGCAATGAGCAGTTCTTC
D gene: TRBD1; clone size: NA; V gene: TRBV28; J gene: TRBJ1-3; CDR3 protein: CASSSAGTGAGNTIYF; CDR3 DNA: TGTGCCAGCAGTTCCGCCGGGACAGGGGCTGGAAACACCATATATTTT
D gene: NA; clone size: many; V gene: TRBV6-5; J gene: TRBJ2-4; CDR3 protein: CASSFNRESAKNIQYF; CDR3 DNA: TGTGCCAGCAGTTTCAACAGGGAATCGGCCAAAAACATTCAGTACTTC
D gene: TRBD1; clone size: many; V gene: TRBV5-1; J gene: TRBJ2-6; CDR3 protein: CASSLEGQGLSSGANVLTF; CDR3 DNA: TGCGCCAGCAGCTTGGAGGGACAGGGACTCAGCTCTGGGGCCAACGTCCTGACTTTC
D gene: NA; clone size: once; V gene: TRBV15; J gene: TRBJ2-5; CDR3 protein: CATSRDQGLKQETQYF; CDR3 DNA: TGTGCCACCAGCAGAGATCAGGGACTTAAGCAAGAGACCCAGTACTTC
D gene: TRBD2; clone size: NA; V gene: TRBV28; J gene: TRBJ2-5; CDR3 protein: CASSHFVTSGKGETQYF; CDR3 DNA: TGTGCCAGCAGTCACTTCGTGACTAGCGGGAAGGGAGAGACCCAGTACTTC
D gene: TRBD1; clone size: few; V gene: TRBV20-1; J gene: TRBJ1-1; CDR3 protein: CSARLGTANTEAFF; CDR3 DNA: TGCAGTGCTAGATTAGGGACAGCAAACACTGAAGCTTTCTTT
D gene: TRBD2; clone size: few; V gene: TRBV29-1; J gene: TRBJ2-7; CDR3 protein: CSVRTSGYNLYEQYF; CDR3 DNA: TGCAGCGTAAGGACTAGCGGTTATAACCTCTACGAGCAGTACTTC
D gene: NA; clone size: NA; V gene: TRBV29-1; J gene: TRBJ2-3; CDR3 protein: CSVEGGFRTDTQYF; CDR3 DNA: TGCAGCGTTGAAGGGGGATTTCGCACAGATACGCAGTATTTT
D gene: NA; clone size: few; V gene: TRBV29-1; J gene: TRBJ2-7; CDR3 protein: CSVEGPGATYEQYF; CDR3 DNA: TGCAGCGTTGAAGGGCCCGGGGCGACCTACGAGCAGTACTTC
D gene: NA; clone size: few; V gene: TRBV5-1; J gene: TRBJ2-2; CDR3 protein: CASSPGRTANTGELFF; CDR3 DNA: TGCGCCAGCAGCCCGGGCCGGACGGCGAACACCGGGGAGCTGTTTTTT
D gene: NA; clone size: few; V gene: TRBV20-1; J gene: TRBJ2-3; CDR3 protein: CSAVISGFSTDTQYF; CDR3 DNA: TGCAGTGCTGTGATTAGCGGATTTAGCACAGATACGCAGTATTTT
D gene: TRBD1; clone size: few; V gene: TRBV28; J gene: TRBJ2-5; CDR3 protein: CASSSAGTGEDEQYF; CDR3 DNA: TGTGCCAGCAGCTCCGCCGGGACAGGGGAAGATGAGCAGTACTTC
D gene: TRBD2; clone size: few; V gene: TRBV5-5; J gene: TRBJ2-5; CDR3 protein: CASSLGAGGETQYF; CDR3 DNA: TGTGCCAGCAGCCTTGGGGCGGGGGGAGAGACCCAGTACTTC
D gene: TRBD2; clone size: many; V gene: TRBV12-3/TRBV12-4; J gene: TRBJ2-5; CDR3 protein: CASSLEAGGVQETQYF; CDR3 DNA: TGTGCCAGCAGTTTAGAGGCGGGAGGCGTGCAAGAGACCCAGTACTTC
D gene: TRBD1; clone size: few; V gene: TRBV4-3; J gene: TRBJ2-2; CDR3 protein: CASSQRTGKGIGELLF; CDR3 DNA: TGCGCCAGCAGCCAAAGGACAGGGAAGGGGATCGGGGAGCTGCTTTTT
D gene: NA; clone size: few; V gene: TRBV11-1; J gene: TRBJ2-5; CDR3 protein: CASSEGQGETQYF; CDR3 DNA: TGTGCCAGCAGCGAGGGACAAGGAGAGACCCAGTACTTC
D gene: NA; clone size: once; V gene: TRBV12-3/TRBV12-4; J gene: TRBJ2-1; CDR3 protein: CASSPDGVGSNEQFF; CDR3 DNA: TGTGCCAGCAGTCCAGACGGGGTAGGGTCAAATGAGCAGTTCTTC
D gene: NA; clone size: NA; V gene: TRBV5-4; J gene: TRBJ2-5; CDR3 protein: CASSLPSEETQYF; CDR3 DNA: TGTGCCAGCAGCTTACCATCGGAGGAGACCCAGTACTTC
D gene: NA; clone size: many; V gene: TRBV12-3/TRBV12-4; J gene: TRBJ2-5; CDR3 protein: CASSLARRKETQYF; CDR3 DNA: TGTGCCAGCAGTTTAGCGCGCAGAAAAGAGACCCAGTACTTC
D gene: NA; clone size: few; V gene: TRBV20-1; J gene: TRBJ1-5; CDR3 protein: CSGSGGNQPQHF; CDR3 DNA: TGCAGTGGCTCCGGGGGCAATCAGCCCCAGCATTTT
D gene: TRBD1; clone size: NA; V gene: TRBV15; J gene: TRBJ1-3; CDR3 protein: CATSRGQGGTTIYF; CDR3 DNA: TGTGCCACCAGCAGAGGACAGGGTGGTACCACCATATATTTT
D gene: NA; clone size: NA; V gene: TRBV12-5; J gene: TRBJ2-1; CDR3 protein: CASGPRRVDNEQFF; CDR3 DNA: TGTGCTAGTGGTCCCCGGCGGGTAGACAATGAGCAGTTCTTC
D gene: TRBD2; clone size: NA; V gene: TRBV6-6; J gene: TRBJ2-2; CDR3 protein: CASSSPGRANTGELFF; CDR3 DNA: TGTGCCAGCAGTTCCCCGGGGAGGGCAAACACCGGGGAGCTGTTTTTT
D gene: NA; clone size: many; V gene: TRBV5-1; J gene: TRBJ1-1; CDR3 protein: CASKVRAERNTEAFF; CDR3 DNA: TGCGCCAGCAAAGTCAGGGCGGAGAGGAACACTGAAGCTTTCTTT
D gene: NA; clone size: NA; V gene: TRBV5-1; J gene: TRBJ2-7; CDR3 protein: CASSLVSGTSYEQYF; CDR3 DNA: TGCGCCAGCAGCTTGGTAAGCGGCACCTCCTACGAGCAGTACTTC
D gene: TRBD1; clone size: NA; V gene: TRBV20-1; J gene: TRBJ1-2; CDR3 protein: CSARRIGTDYGYTF; CDR3 DNA: TGCAGTGCTAGAAGGATCGGGACAGACTATGGCTACACCTTC
D gene: NA; clone size: NA; V gene: TRBV7-3; J gene: TRBJ1-1; CDR3 protein: CASSLYMNTEAFF; CDR3 DNA: TGTGCCAGCAGCTTATACATGAACACTGAAGCTTTCTTT
D gene: NA; clone size: few; V gene: TRBV21-1; J gene: TRBJ2-4; CDR3 protein: CASSKAPTREIRNIQYF; CDR3 DNA: TGTGCCAGCAGCAAAGCCCCTACCCGGGAGATTCGGAACATTCAGTACTTC
D gene: NA; clone size: few; V gene: TRBV19; J gene: TRBJ2-5; CDR3 protein: CASSTTLSKETQYF; CDR3 DNA: TGTGCCAGTAGTACGACACTAAGCAAAGAGACCCAGTACTTC
D gene: TRBD1; clone size: few; V gene: TRBV28; J gene: TRBJ1-2; CDR3 protein: CASRDFRTGGYTF; CDR3 DNA: TGTGCCAGCAGGGATTTTAGGACAGGAGGCTACACCTTC
D gene: NA; clone size: few; V gene: TRBV7-3; J gene: TRBJ2-7; CDR3 protein: CASRPRLVPPYEQYF; CDR3 DNA: TGTGCCAGCAGGCCCCGACTAGTACCCCCCTACGAGCAGTACTTC